This TCR beta chain was retrieved from a study of spatial heterogeneity in lung cancer. As for the study in general: Raw-read counts averaged over ten per unique TCR and UMI combination. Overall study results and limits: Resection blood, more than follow-up blood, showed ubiquitous expanded tumor TCRs.

This clonotype was seen at least ten times. Antigen: not known. Unique molecular identifiers, one per molecule, were present on every TCR cDNA molecule. TCRdb reanalysed the 5' RACE reads using MiXCR and keeps one entry per CDR3 protein. The sample records tens of thousands of distinct CDR3 sequences, around 5% being singletons. The time point here: sample taken at primary tumor resection. Unsorted whole RNA from tumor, nontumor lung or frozen PBMC underwent sequencing. The donors were about 72 patients with non-small cell lung cancer that was early-stage and untreated. This CDR3 region has 20 residues. CDR1 LNHDA and CDR2 SQIVND come from the germline V gene (reference sequence). V lost 1 base and J lost 0; bases outside the gene matches: 13.

The V gene is TRBV19, the J gene TRBJ2-1; 9 bases agree with TRBD2. The TCR sequence derives from a female donor with early-stage non-small cell lung cancer. Sequenced material: PBMCs, taken at surgery. The CDR3 here is CASSIVGTSYLPSSYNEQFF. The CDR3 DNA is TGTGCCAGTAGTATAGTAGGGACTAGCTACCTTCCCAGCTCCTACAATGAGCAGTTCTTC.